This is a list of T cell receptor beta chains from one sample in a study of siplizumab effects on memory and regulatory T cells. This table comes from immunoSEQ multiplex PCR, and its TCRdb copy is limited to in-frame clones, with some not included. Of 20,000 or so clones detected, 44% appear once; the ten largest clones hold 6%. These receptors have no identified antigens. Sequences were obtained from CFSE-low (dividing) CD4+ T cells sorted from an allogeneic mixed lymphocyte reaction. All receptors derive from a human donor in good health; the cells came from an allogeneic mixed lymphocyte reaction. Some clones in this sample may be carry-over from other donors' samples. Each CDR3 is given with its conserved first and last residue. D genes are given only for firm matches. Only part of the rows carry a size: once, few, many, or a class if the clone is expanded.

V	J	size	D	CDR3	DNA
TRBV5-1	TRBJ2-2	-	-	CASCRFEKTGELFF	TGCGCCAGCTGCCGCTTTGAGAAAACCGGGGAGCTGTTTTTT
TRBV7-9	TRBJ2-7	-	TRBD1	CASSWDSSSYEQYF	TGTGCCAGCAGCTGGGACAGCAGCTCCTACGAGCAGTACTTC
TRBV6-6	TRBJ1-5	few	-	CASSFPDGGQPQHF	TGTGCCAGCAGTTTCCCGGACGGGGGGCAGCCCCAGCATTTT
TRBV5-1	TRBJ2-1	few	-	CASSLVTGLGYNEQFF	TGCGCCAGCAGCTTAGTGACCGGGCTAGGGTACAATGAGCAGTTCTTC
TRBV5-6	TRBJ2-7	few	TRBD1	CASSLPGTGGYEQYF	TGTGCCAGCAGCTTGCCGGGGACAGGTGGCTACGAGCAGTACTTC
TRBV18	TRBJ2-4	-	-	CASSPPTEWAKNIQYF	TGTGCCAGCTCACCACCGACAGAATGGGCCAAAAACATTCAGTACTTC
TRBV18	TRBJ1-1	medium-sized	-	CASSLHPDTEAFF	TGTGCCAGCTCACTGCACCCCGACACTGAAGCTTTCTTT
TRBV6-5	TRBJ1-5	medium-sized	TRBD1	CASSYGQAGQPQHF	TGTGCCAGCAGTTACGGACAGGCGGGTCAGCCCCAGCATTTT
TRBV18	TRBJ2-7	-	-	CASSSTLLPPHEQYF	TGTGCCAGCTCATCGACACTCTTACCGCCCCACGAGCAGTACTTT
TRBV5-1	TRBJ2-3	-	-	CASSFMIGTSTDTQYF	TGCGCCAGCAGCTTTATGATCGGGACTAGCACAGATACGCAGTATTTT
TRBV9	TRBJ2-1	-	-	CASSVGDNEQFF	TGTGCCAGCAGCGTAGGAGACAATGAGCAGTTCTTC
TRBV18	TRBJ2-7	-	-	CASSGGVLSYEQYF	TGTGCCAGCTCAGGCGGGGTTTTATCCTACGAGCAGTACTTC
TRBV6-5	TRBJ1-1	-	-	CASSTRGYTEAFF	TGTGCCAGCAGCACGCGGGGGTACACTGAAGCTTTCTTT
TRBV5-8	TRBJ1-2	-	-	CASSRAWANYGYTF	TGTGCCAGCAGCCGCGCATGGGCTAACTATGGCTACACCTTC
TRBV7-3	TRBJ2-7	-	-	CASSPGPSREQYF	TGTGCCAGCAGCCCGGGACCGTCGAGGGAGCAGTACTTC
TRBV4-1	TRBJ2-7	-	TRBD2	CASSPTRLAGESYEQYF	TGCGCCAGCAGCCCGACCCGACTAGCGGGGGAGAGTTACGAGCAGTACTTC
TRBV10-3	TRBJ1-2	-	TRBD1	CASRRTGTGGYTF	TGTGCCAGCAGACGGACAGGGACTGGTGGCTACACCTTC
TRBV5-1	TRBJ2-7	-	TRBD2	CASSRGLAGVPEQYF	TGCGCCAGCAGCCGAGGACTAGCGGGAGTTCCCGAGCAGTACTTC
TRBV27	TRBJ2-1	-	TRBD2	CASSFLAGGQKFF	TGTGCCAGCAGTTTTCTAGCGGGGGGGCAAAAGTTCTTC
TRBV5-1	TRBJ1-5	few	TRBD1	CASSLGTGGLQPQHF	TGCGCCAGCAGCTTGGGAACAGGGGGGTTACAGCCCCAGCATTTT
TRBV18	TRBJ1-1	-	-	CASSRTDNTEAFF	TGTGCCAGCTCCCGGACAGATAACACTGAAGCTTTCTTT
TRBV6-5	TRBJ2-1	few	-	CASSYSNYYNEQFF	TGTGCCAGCAGTTACTCGAACTATTACAATGAGCAGTTCTTC
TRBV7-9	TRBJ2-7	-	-	CASSSLGGTIDEQYF	TGTGCCAGCAGCTCCCTGGGGGGAACTATTGACGAGCAGTACTTC